This T cell receptor (beta chain) was sequenced in a study of blood T cell repertoires in COVID-19. As for the study in general: From T cells, B-cell-depleted T cells, or PBMCs came the material, which was cDNA or gDNA.

The germline V gene has CDR1 SGHNT and CDR2 YYREEE (reference sequence). The CDR3 consists of 15 residues. V lost 1 base and J 2 bases, leaving 12 bases between the germline ends. Generated by immunoSEQ multiplex PCR, the TCRdb table keeps only in-frame clones and is missing some. Of roughly 130,000 clones in the sample, approximately 80% were seen once. The chain is built from TRBV5-4 and TRBJ2-5; the D gene is possibly TRBD1 (5 bases). The receptor comes from a man aged 50-59 years with acute or convalescent COVID-19. Sequenced material: peripheral blood. Written as DNA, the CDR3 is TGTGCCAGCAGCTTGCCCCTCCAGGGACAAGAGACCCAGTACTTC. This encodes CASSLPLQGQETQYF.